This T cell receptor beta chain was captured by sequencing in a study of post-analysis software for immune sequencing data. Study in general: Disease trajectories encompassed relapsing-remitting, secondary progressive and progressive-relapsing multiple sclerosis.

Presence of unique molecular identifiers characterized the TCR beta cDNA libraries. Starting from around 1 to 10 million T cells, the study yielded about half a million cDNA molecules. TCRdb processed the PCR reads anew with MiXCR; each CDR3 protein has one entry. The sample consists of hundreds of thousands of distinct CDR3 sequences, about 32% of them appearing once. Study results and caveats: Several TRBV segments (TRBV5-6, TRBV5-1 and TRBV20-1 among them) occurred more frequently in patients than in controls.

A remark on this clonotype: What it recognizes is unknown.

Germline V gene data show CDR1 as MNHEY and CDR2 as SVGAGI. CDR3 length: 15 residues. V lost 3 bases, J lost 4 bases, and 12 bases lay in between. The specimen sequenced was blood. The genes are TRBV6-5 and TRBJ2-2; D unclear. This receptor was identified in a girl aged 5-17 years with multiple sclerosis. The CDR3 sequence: CASSYGWTATGELFF. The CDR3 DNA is TGTGCCAGCAGTTATGGATGGACCGCCACCGGGGAGCTGTTTTTT.